This TCR beta chain is drawn from a study of pediatric ulcerative colitis. Points from the study as a whole: Blood-rectal clonal overlap within each person was significantly higher in ulcerative colitis patients than controls.

Looked up from germline, CDR1 is MGHDK and CDR2 is SYGVNS. Trimming left V 6 bases short and J 5 bases short, with 8 bases between. This CDR3 is built from 11 residues. With respect to this clone: Antigen specificity is unknown.

Libraries were prepared by immunoSEQ multiplex PCR; TCRdb keeps only in-frame clonotypes and omits some of them. The sample lists tens of thousands of clones, 87% occurring once. The origin of this receptor is a boy under 18 who was a control in a study of pediatric ulcerative colitis. Sequenced: blood. This sequence joins TRBV25-1 and TRBJ2-7; D remains unclear. The CDR3 here is CASRQNHEQYF. The CDR3, as DNA: TGTGCCAGCAGGCAGAACCACGAGCAGTACTTC.